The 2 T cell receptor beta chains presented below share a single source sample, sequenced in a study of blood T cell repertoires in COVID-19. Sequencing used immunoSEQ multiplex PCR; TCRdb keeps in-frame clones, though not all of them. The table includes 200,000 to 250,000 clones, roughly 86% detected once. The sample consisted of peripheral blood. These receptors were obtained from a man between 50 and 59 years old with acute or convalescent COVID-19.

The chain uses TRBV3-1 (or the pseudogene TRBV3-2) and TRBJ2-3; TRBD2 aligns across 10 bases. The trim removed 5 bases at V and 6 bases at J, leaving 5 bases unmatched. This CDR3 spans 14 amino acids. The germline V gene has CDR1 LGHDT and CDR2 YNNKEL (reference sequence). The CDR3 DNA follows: TGTGCCAGCAGCATTAGCGGGGGGCTGGATACGCAGTATTTT. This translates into CASSISGGLDTQYF.

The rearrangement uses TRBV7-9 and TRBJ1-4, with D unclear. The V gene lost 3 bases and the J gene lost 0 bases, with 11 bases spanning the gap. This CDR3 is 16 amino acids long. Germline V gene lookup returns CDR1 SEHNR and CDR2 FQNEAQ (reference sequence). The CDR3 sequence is CASSLGSGTTNEKLFF. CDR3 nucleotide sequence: TGTGCCAGCAGCTTGGGTTCCGGGACAACTAATGAAAAACTGTTTTTT.